This T cell receptor beta chain was recorded in a study of T cells in Graves' hyperthyroidism and ophthalmopathy. This clonotype occurred many times. Its matching antigen is unknown. What was amplified from RNA transcripts were TCR beta CDR3 regions. HTBI primers were used for first-round RT-PCR of the TCR CDR3. TCRdb independently ran MiXCR on the multiplex PCR reads; one entry per CDR3 protein. This table holds around 390,000 distinct CDR3 sequences, approximately 15% found once. Whole-study results and caveats: Onset of ophthalmopathy came a median 6.5 months after the model predicted it. Most thyroid clonotypes expanded above 0.001 were also detected in blood.

The germline gives CDR1 SGHVS, CDR2 FNYEAQ. CDR3 size: 17 residues. The junction had 10 bases not matched to a gene; V was cut back by 7 bases and J by 3 bases. This chain uses TRBV7-6 with TRBJ2-2, with TRBD1 identical over 11 bases. The clonotype originates from a woman aged 30 to 39 with Graves' ophthalmopathy. The sample taken for sequencing was blood. The CDR3 DNA is TGTGCCAGCATTCAAAAGGACAGGGGGCGCGACACCGGGGAGCTGTTTTTT. Amino acids: CASIQKDRGRDTGELFF.